This T cell receptor beta chain was sequenced during a study of T cell repertoires in cytomegalovirus infection. Across the whole study: CMV epitopes in the study were HLA-C-restricted (recently identified) and HLA-B-restricted (well studied). Shared public TCR beta signatures pointed to both CMV infection and a matching HLA type.

This clonotype appeared a few times. Antigen: not known. Study-wide results and caveats: Cumulative public TCR beta family frequency identified carriers of CMV plus the relevant HLA. Dominating the ex vivo response were TCR beta clonotypes that were CMV-specific and HLA-C-restricted.

TCRdb called the reads again in MiXCR, with one record for every CDR3 protein. The table records fewer than 850,000 distinct CDR3 sequences, about 29% of them present only once. CDR1 and CDR2 (germline): LGHNA, YSLEER. V was clipped by 4 bases and J by 6 bases; unmatched bases: 3. The CDR3 is 15 residues long. The specimen comprised cultured CD8+ T cells from PBMCs, sampled from culture after CMV antigen stimulation. The chain is built from TRBV4-3 and TRBJ2-4; 13 bases line up with TRBD2. The TCR originated in a human donor in good health (CMV status not recorded). Some clones in this sample may be carry-over from other donors' samples. CDR3 sequence reads: CASSPGLAGVNIQYF. The CDR3 DNA reads as TGCGCCAGCAGCCCAGGACTAGCGGGGGTAAACATTCAGTACTTC.